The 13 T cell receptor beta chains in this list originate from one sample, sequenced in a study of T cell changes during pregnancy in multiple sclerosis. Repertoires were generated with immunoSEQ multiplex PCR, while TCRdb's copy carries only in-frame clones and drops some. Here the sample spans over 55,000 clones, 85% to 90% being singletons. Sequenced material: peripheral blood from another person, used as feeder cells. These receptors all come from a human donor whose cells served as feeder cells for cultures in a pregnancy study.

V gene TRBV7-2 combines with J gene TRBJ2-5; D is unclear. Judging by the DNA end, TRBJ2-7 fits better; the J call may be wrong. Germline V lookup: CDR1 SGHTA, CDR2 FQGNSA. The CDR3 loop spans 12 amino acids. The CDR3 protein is CASSFLSDEQYF. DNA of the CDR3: TGTGCCAGCAGCTTCCTCTCGGACGAGCAGTACTTC.

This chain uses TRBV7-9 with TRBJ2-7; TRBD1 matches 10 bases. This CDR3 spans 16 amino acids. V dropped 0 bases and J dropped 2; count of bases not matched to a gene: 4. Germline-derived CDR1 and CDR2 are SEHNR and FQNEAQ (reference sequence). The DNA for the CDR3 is TGTGCCAGCAGCTTAGCGGACAGGGGGTTCACCTACGAGCAGTACTTC. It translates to CASSLADRGFTYEQYF.

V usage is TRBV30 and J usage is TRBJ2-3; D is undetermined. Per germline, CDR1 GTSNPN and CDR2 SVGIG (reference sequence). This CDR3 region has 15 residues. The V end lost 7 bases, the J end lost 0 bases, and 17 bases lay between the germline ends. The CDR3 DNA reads TGTGCCTTGGAGAAATACGGGCAAAGCACAGATACGCAGTATTTT. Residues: CALEKYGQSTDTQYF. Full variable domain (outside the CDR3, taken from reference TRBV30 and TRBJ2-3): SQTIHQWPATLVQPVGSPLSLECTVEGTSNPNLYWYRQAAGRGLQLLFYSVGIGQISSEVPQNLSASRPQDRQFILSSKKLLLSDSGFYLCALEKYGQSTDTQYFGPGTRLTVL.

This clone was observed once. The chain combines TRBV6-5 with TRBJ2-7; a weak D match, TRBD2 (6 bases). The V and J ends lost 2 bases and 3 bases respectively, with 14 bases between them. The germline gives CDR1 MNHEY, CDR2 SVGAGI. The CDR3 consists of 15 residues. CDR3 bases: TGTGCCAGCAGTTACAATGGGGGGAATGTCTACGAGCAGTACTTC. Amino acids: CASSYNGGNVYEQYF.

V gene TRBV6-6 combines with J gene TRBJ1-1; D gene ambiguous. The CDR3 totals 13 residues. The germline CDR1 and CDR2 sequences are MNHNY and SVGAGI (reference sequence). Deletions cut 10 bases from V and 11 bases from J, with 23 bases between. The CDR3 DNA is TGTGCCATCCGAAAGGCACAATCTAGCTCTGCTTTCTTT. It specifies CAIRKAQSSSAFF.

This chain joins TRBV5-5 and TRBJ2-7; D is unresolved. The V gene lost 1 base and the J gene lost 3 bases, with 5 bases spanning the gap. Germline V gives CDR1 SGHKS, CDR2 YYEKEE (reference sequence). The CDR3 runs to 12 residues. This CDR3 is CASSLSVYEQYF. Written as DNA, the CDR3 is TGTGCCAGCAGCTTGTCCGTCTACGAGCAGTACTTC.

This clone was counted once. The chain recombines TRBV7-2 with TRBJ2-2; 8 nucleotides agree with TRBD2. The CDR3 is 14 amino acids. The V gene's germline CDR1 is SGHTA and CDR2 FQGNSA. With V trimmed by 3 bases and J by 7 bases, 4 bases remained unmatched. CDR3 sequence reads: CASSFQAGDGELFF. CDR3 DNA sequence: TGTGCCAGCAGCTTTCAAGCGGGGGACGGGGAGCTGTTTTTT.

DNA for the CDR3: TGTGCCAGCAGCTTAGAAGGGGGGAGGACAGATACGCAGTATTTT. Translation gives CASSLEGGRTDTQYF. The chain joins TRBV7-9 to TRBJ2-3; D assignment may be TRBD1 or TRBD2 (6 bases each). In germline, CDR1 is SEHNR, CDR2 FQNEAQ (reference sequence). This CDR3 is built from 15 residues. The germline V and J ends were trimmed by 1 base and 3 bases, with 11 bases remaining between them. The entire variable domain, with the rest obtained from reference TRBV7-9 and TRBJ2-3, is as follows: DTGVSQNPRHKITKRGQNVTFRCDPISEHNRLYWYRQTLGQGPEFLTYFQNEAQLEKSRLLSDRFSAERPKGSFSTLEIQRTEQGDSAMYLCASSLEGGRTDTQYFGPGTRLTVL.

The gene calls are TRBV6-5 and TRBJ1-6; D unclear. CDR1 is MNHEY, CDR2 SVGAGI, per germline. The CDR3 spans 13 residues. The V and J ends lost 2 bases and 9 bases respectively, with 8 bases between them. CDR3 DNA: TGTGCCAGCAGTTACGTCGGGGTTTCACCCCTCCACTTT. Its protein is CASSYVGVSPLHF.

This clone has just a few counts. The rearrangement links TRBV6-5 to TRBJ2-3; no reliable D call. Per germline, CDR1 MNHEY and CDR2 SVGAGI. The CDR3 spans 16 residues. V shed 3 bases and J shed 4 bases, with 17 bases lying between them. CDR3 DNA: TGTGCCAGCAGTTATCGCCAGAGGAGTACCTCAGATACGCAGTATTTT. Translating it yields CASSYRQRSTSDTQYF.

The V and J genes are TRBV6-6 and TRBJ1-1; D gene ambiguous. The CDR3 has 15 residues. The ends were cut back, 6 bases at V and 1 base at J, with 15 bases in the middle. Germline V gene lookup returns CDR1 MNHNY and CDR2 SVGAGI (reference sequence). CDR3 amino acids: CASSPLSHSNTEAFF. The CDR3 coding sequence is TGTGCCAGCAGCCCCCTAAGCCATTCGAACACTGAAGCTTTCTTT.

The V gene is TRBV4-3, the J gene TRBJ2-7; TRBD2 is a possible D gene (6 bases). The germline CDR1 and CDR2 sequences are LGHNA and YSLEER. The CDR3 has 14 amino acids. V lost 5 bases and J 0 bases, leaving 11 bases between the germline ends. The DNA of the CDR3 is TGCGCCAGCAGCTCAACCGGGAGCTCCTACGAGCAGTACTTC. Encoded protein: CASSSTGSSYEQYF.

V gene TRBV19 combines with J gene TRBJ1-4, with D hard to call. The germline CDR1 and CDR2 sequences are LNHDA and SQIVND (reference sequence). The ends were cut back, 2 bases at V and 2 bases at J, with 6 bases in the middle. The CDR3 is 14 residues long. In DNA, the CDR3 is TGTGCCAGTAGTATAAGGTCCACTAATGAAAAACTGTTTTTT. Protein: CASSIRSTNEKLFF.